The 29 T cell receptor beta chains given below trace back to one sample, sequenced in a study of blood T cell repertoires in COVID-19 (dated by TCRdb to about 2020). The library was produced with the immunoSEQ multiplex PCR assay. Here the immuneACCESS table is served through TCRdb, limited to in-frame sequences with V and J called. Missing clones are a known gap in these copies; in checked studies unresolved V genes cover under half, and the rest lacks a known reason. The sample has 200,000 to 300,000 clones on record, about 86% of them singletons. Of the sample, approximately 2% is held by the ten largest clones. The sample taken for sequencing was peripheral blood. Receptors were obtained from a man aged 30 to 39 with active or convalescent COVID-19.

This rearrangement joins TRBV9 to TRBJ1-4; D gene unclear. The CDR3 has 15 amino acids. Trimming shortened V by 0 bases and J by 0 bases, and 6 bases separated the two germline ends. The germline V gene has CDR1 SGDLS and CDR2 YYNGEE. In DNA, the CDR3 is TGTGCCAGCAGCGTAGGGGAGTCAACTAATGAAAAACTGTTTTTT. Its protein is CASSVGESTNEKLFF.

This clone was found once. This chain links TRBV6-1 with TRBJ1-5; 7 bases align to TRBD1. The CDR3 runs 18 residues. The germline V gene has CDR1 MNHNS and CDR2 SASEGT. Trimming removed 4 bases from V and 0 bases from J; junction bases left unmatched: 12. This CDR3 is CASSAGDRGGYSNQPQHF. In DNA form, the CDR3 reads TGTGCCAGCAGTGCTGGGGACAGAGGGGGATATAGCAATCAGCCCCAGCATTTT.

The chain recombines TRBV10-1 with TRBJ2-3; 7 bases fit TRBD2. Unmatched junction bases numbered 4, after V lost 4 bases and J lost 6 bases. The CDR3 totals 13 residues. Germline V gene data show CDR1 as WNHNN and CDR2 as SYGVQD (reference sequence). The CDR3 loop is CASSAGGSDTQYF. In DNA, the CDR3 is TGCGCCAGCAGTGCGGGGGGTTCGGATACGCAGTATTTT.

This rearrangement joins TRBV27 to TRBJ1-2, with 8 bases identical to TRBD1. The germline V gene has CDR1 MNHEY and CDR2 SMNVEV (reference sequence). The V and J ends lost 10 bases and 4 bases, in that order; junction bases with no gene match: 5. This CDR3 contains 12 residues. The CDR3 sequence is CATQGAGYGYTF. DNA of the CDR3: TGTGCCACCCAGGGGGCTGGCTATGGCTACACCTTC.

This clone occurred once. The CDR3 DNA follows: TGTGCCAGCAGTTCCCCCATCACAGGGTGGAACACCGGGGAGCTGTTTTTT. Amino acid sequence: CASSSPITGWNTGELFF. The chain combines TRBV7-8 with TRBJ2-2; D may be TRBD1 (6 bases). With 6 bases removed from V and 1 base from J, the gap between germline ends came to 18 bases. Germline V gives CDR1 SGHVS, CDR2 FQNEAQ. The CDR3 is 17 amino acids. Drawing the rest from reference TRBV7-8 and TRBJ2-2, the complete variable domain is GAGVSQSPRYKVAKRGQDVALRCDPISGHVSLFWYQQALGQGPEFLTYFQNEAQLDKSGLPSDRFFAERPEGSVSTLKIQRTQQEDSAVYLCASSSPITGWNTGELFFGEGSRLTVL.

V usage is TRBV5-4 and J usage is TRBJ2-1, with D perhaps matching TRBD1 (6 bases). Trimming took 0 bases from V and 10 from J, leaving 17 bases between them. Germline assignment: CDR1 SGHNT and CDR2 YYREEE (reference sequence). The CDR3 is 15 amino acids. As DNA, the CDR3 is TGTGCCAGCAGCTTGGGACAGGACTTTCAACGCGAGCAGTTCTTC. It is translated as CASSLGQDFQREQFF.

V and J are TRBV18 and TRBJ2-7, with a weak D call TRBD2 (5 bases). The CDR3 totals 15 residues. The germline V gene encodes CDR1 KGHSH and CDR2 LQKENI. Trimming took 3 bases from V and 4 from J, leaving 16 bases between them. The CDR3 spells CASSPSSGVWYEQYF. The CDR3, as DNA: TGTGCCAGCTCACCTTCGTCCGGGGTGTGGTACGAGCAGTACTTC.

The rearrangement links TRBV12-3 or TRBV12-4 to TRBJ1-2; 10 bases are shared with TRBD1. The CDR3 covers 13 residues. The J segment lost 7 bases and the V segment lost 6 bases, leaving 5 bases of the junction unmatched. For the CDR3, the DNA is TGTGCCAGCAGCCGGGACAGGGGACTTGGCTACACCTTC. Its translation is CASSRDRGLGYTF.

The V call is TRBV6-6, the J call TRBJ2-2; tentative D call: TRBD2 (5 bases). Germline V gene sequence: CDR1 MNHNY, CDR2 SVGAGI (reference sequence). CDR3 length: 13 amino acids. V was cut by 2 bases and J by 8 bases, with 9 bases left in between. Here the CDR3 reads CASSYGLSGELFF. Here the CDR3 DNA reads TGTGCCAGCAGTTACGGACTCTCGGGGGAGCTGTTTTTT.

In this sample, this clone turned up once. This chain uses TRBV9 with TRBJ2-3; TRBD2 agrees at 10 bases. Losses at the gene ends were 0 bases for V and 5 bases for J; bases not matched to a gene: 6. CDR1 SGDLS and CDR2 YYNGEE come from the germline V gene. This CDR3 has 16 residues. The CDR3 loop reads CASSVGLAGEKDTQYF. DNA of the CDR3: TGTGCCAGCAGCGTAGGTCTAGCGGGAGAAAAAGATACGCAGTATTTT.

CDR3 sequence (DNA): TGTGCCAGCAGCTTAGTTTTGTGGGGGACAGGGGCTGGAAACACCATATATTTT. It is translated as CASSLVLWGTGAGNTIYF. The V call is TRBV11-2, the J call TRBJ1-3, with 10 positions matching TRBD1. Germline assignment: CDR1 SGHAT and CDR2 FQNNGV. The V and J ends lost 1 base and 2 bases, in that order; junction bases with no gene match: 8. The CDR3 extends over 18 amino acids.

The rearrangement uses TRBV3-1 (or the pseudogene TRBV3-2) and TRBJ2-2; 9 bases match TRBD1. The CDR3 length is 16 residues. Trimming at V came to 6 bases and at J to 0 bases, leaving 5 bases not matched to a gene. Germline lookup yields CDR1 LGHDT and CDR2 YNNKEL (reference sequence). The CDR3 loop is CASRRQGGANTGELFF. CDR3 DNA sequence: TGTGCCAGCAGACGACAGGGGGGAGCGAACACCGGGGAGCTGTTTTTT.

The J gene is TRBJ2-3, the V gene TRBV27; 8 bases align to TRBD2. Germline CDR1 is MNHEY and CDR2 is SMNVEV (reference sequence). This CDR3 is built from 17 residues. The trim removed 8 bases at V and 2 bases at J, leaving 15 bases unmatched. The CDR3 loop is CASHRDGAGANTDTQYF. CDR3 nucleotide sequence: TGTGCCAGCCATAGGGACGGAGCGGGGGCCAACACAGATACGCAGTATTTT.

In DNA form, the CDR3 reads TGTGCCAGCAGTCCACCCAATGGGGCGGGGAGTTTGCTCGGGGATCAGCCCCAGCATTTT. This sequence encodes CASSPPNGAGSLLGDQPQHF. The chain has TRBV28 and TRBJ1-5; perhaps TRBD1 as D (5 bases). V was shortened by 5 bases and J by 5 bases, with 31 bases between the two germline ends. Germline CDR1 reads MDHEN; CDR2 reads SYDVKM. CDR3 size: 20 residues.

This chain uses TRBV3-1 (or the pseudogene TRBV3-2) with TRBJ2-5; D call uncertain. V was cut by 2 bases and J by 3 bases, with 10 bases left in between. The CDR3 has 14 amino acids. Germline V gene lookup returns CDR1 LGHDT and CDR2 YNNKEL (reference sequence). CDR3 bases: TGTGCCAGCAGCCAAAGAGCCACGGAAGAGACCCAGTACTTC. Encoded protein: CASSQRATEETQYF.

In the case of this clone: Relative to the germline gene, one junction end is altered; a read error may explain this. The chain recombines TRBV7-9 with TRBJ2-7; 7 positions match TRBD1. The CDR3 runs 13 residues. The V gene's germline CDR1 is SEHNR and CDR2 FQNEAQ (reference sequence). The CDR3 DNA reads TGTGCCAGCAGCCGGGACAGCTCCGACGAGCAGTACTTC. Encoded protein: CASSRDSSDEQYF. Drawing the rest from reference TRBV7-9 and TRBJ2-7, the complete variable domain is DTGVSQNPRHKITKRGQNVTFRCDPISEHNRLYWYRQTLGQGPEFLTYFQNEAQLEKSRLLSDRFSAERPKGSFSTLEIQRTEQGDSAMYLCASSRDSSDEQYFGPGTRLTVT.

The rearrangement joins TRBV4-3 to TRBJ1-1, with 9 bases lining up with TRBD1. The CDR3 covers 14 residues. J gave up 2 bases and V 3 bases, and 1 base lay outside the gene matches. The germline CDR1 and CDR2 sequences are LGHNA and YSLEER. The CDR3: CASSQGQGNTEAFF. CDR3 sequence (DNA): TGCGCCAGCAGCCAGGGACAGGGTAACACTGAAGCTTTCTTT.

The chain uses TRBV13 and TRBJ2-3; 10 positions match TRBD2. The CDR3 consists of 16 residues. Germline lookup yields CDR1 PRHDT and CDR2 FYEKMQ (reference sequence). V lost 3 bases to trimming and J lost 2 bases; unmatched junction nucleotides: 5. The DNA of the CDR3 is TGTGCCAGCAGCTTTAGCGGGGGGCCCGCCACAGATACGCAGTATTTT. It translates to CASSFSGGPATDTQYF. Full variable domain (outside the CDR3, taken from reference TRBV13 and TRBJ2-3): AAGVIQSPRHLIKEKRETATLKCYPIPRHDTVYWYQQGPGQDPQFLISFYEKMQSDKGSIPDRFSAQQFSDYHSELNMSSLELGDSALYFCASSFSGGPATDTQYFGPGTRLTVL.

This chain joins TRBV5-4 and TRBJ1-3; weak D call: TRBD1 (6 bases). This CDR3 is built from 14 residues. V was cut by 4 bases and J by 6 bases, with 14 bases left in between. Germline V gene sequence: CDR1 SGHNT, CDR2 YYREEE (reference sequence). CDR3 residues: CASSLDRLENTIYF. The CDR3 DNA follows: TGTGCCAGCAGCCTAGACAGGCTCGAAAACACCATATATTTT. The full variable domain, completed using reference TRBV5-4 and TRBJ1-3, is ETGVTQSPTHLIKTRGQQVTLRCSSQSGHNTVSWYQQALGQGPQFIFQYYREEENGRGNFPPRFSGLQFPNYSSELNVNALELDDSALYLCASSLDRLENTIYFGEGSWLTVV.

The count of this clone is one. This chain connects TRBV5-1 to TRBJ2-3, with TRBD2 matching over 9 bases. The length of the CDR3 is 15 residues. V trimming: 5 bases; J trimming: 4 bases; junction bases outside the gene matches: 8. Per germline, CDR1 SGHRS and CDR2 YFSETQ. The CDR3 is CASRRSSGVPDTQYF. DNA of the CDR3: TGCGCCAGCAGGAGGTCTAGCGGGGTCCCAGATACGCAGTATTTT.

This chain joins TRBV5-1 and TRBJ1-1; TRBD1 is a possible D gene (5 bases). Germline V CDR1 and CDR2: SGHRS, YFSETQ. The V gene lost 0 bases and the J gene lost 1 base, with 10 bases spanning the gap. CDR3 length: 15 residues. In nucleotides, the CDR3 is TGCGCCAGCAGCTTGGCGGGACTCAGGAACACTGAAGCTTTCTTT. Translation gives CASSLAGLRNTEAFF.

The V call is TRBV6-1, the J call TRBJ1-2; D remains unclear. The CDR3 is 13 amino acids. The germline gives CDR1 MNHNS, CDR2 SASEGT. The ends were cut back, 1 base at V and 5 bases at J, with 8 bases in the middle. CDR3 sequence reads: CASSEDGLYGYTF. CDR3 coding DNA: TGTGCCAGCAGTGAAGACGGACTATATGGCTACACCTTC.

The chain couples TRBV18 to TRBJ1-4; 7 bases line up with TRBD1. The CDR3 runs 15 residues. The germline CDR1 and CDR2 sequences are KGHSH and LQKENI. Germline trimming cut 0 bases from V and 6 bases from J; bases unmatched to any gene: 4. The CDR3 nucleotides are TGTGCCAGCTCACCACCGGTCAGGGGGGATGAAAAACTGTTTTTT. Translation gives CASSPPVRGDEKLFF.

The V and J genes are TRBV30 and TRBJ1-3; 8 bases are a match to TRBD1. This CDR3 spans 14 amino acids. Looked up from germline, CDR1 is GTSNPN and CDR2 is SVGIG (reference sequence). Unmatched junction bases numbered 4, after V lost 2 bases and J lost 4 bases. In DNA, the CDR3 is TGTGCCTGGAGTACAGGGGGTTTCGGAAACACCATATATTTT. Translation gives CAWSTGGFGNTIYF.

The J gene is TRBJ1-2, the V gene TRBV5-6; no clear D gene. The CDR3 runs 15 residues. The V gene's germline CDR1 is SGHDT and CDR2 YYEEEE. V was clipped by 3 bases and J by 3 bases, with 15 bases between them. For the CDR3, the DNA is TGTGCCAGCAGCTCGAATGCGAGGGAACACTATGGCTACACCTTC. Translation: CASSSNAREHYGYTF. Supplemented by reference TRBV5-6 and TRBJ1-2, the full variable domain reads DAGVTQSPTHLIKTRGQQVTLRCSPKSGHDTVSWYQQALGQGPQFIFQYYEEEERQRGNFPDRFSGHQFPNYSSELNVNALLLGDSALYLCASSSNAREHYGYTFGSGTRLTVV.

J is TRBJ2-5 and V is TRBV6-5; weak D call: TRBD1 (6 bases). The CDR3 sequence is 13 residues long. Trimming left V 5 bases short and J 7 bases short, with 14 bases between. CDR1 and CDR2 (germline): MNHEY, SVGAGI. The CDR3 is CASSNRDGGTQYF. The CDR3 coding sequence is TGTGCCAGCAGTAACAGGGATGGTGGGACCCAGTACTTC.

This clone was detected only once. The CDR3: CASMRREGNTEAFF. DNA for the CDR3: TGCGCCAGCATGAGGCGGGAGGGGAACACTGAAGCTTTCTTT. The J gene is TRBJ1-1, the V gene TRBV5-1; D unclear. V lost 6 bases, J lost 1 base, and 13 bases lay in between. This CDR3 is built from 14 residues. Germline values: CDR1 SGHRS, CDR2 YFSETQ.

This rearrangement joins TRBV19 to TRBJ1-2; maybe TRBD1 (5 bases). CDR1 is LNHDA and CDR2 is SQIVND in the germline V gene (reference sequence). V lost 4 bases and J 13 bases, leaving 19 bases between the germline ends. The CDR3 is 13 amino acids. The CDR3, as DNA: TGTGCCAGTAGTACTCGGGGGGGTCTCTTCTCCACCTTC. It is translated as CASSTRGGLFSTF.

The chain couples TRBV7-9 to TRBJ2-6; no definite D call. V lost 1 base, J lost 0 bases, and 4 bases lay in between. CDR1 is SEHNR and CDR2 is FQNEAQ in the germline V gene (reference sequence). CDR3 length: 15 residues. CDR3: CASSLEHSGANVLTF. CDR3 sequence (DNA): TGTGCCAGCAGCTTAGAGCACTCTGGGGCCAACGTCCTGACTTTC.